One T cell receptor beta chain is described in this entry. Libraries were prepared by immunoSEQ multiplex PCR; TCRdb keeps only in-frame clonotypes and omits some of them. The repertoire holds 200,000 to 250,000 clones, with 85% to 95% as singletons. These data belong to a study of control samples from healthy donors and cancer patients. The sequencing sample was made of blood. The sequence came from a man in his fifties or sixties in good health.

CDR3 sequence (DNA): TGTGCCAGCAGTGAAGAGGCGGGGGGGCCCTACGAGCAGTACTTC. Its protein product is CASSEEAGGPYEQYF. The chain recombines TRBV2 with TRBJ2-7, with 9 positions matching TRBD2. V dropped 1 base and J dropped 2; count of bases not matched to a gene: 3. Germline CDR1 is SNHLY and CDR2 is FYNNEI. The CDR3 is made up of 15 amino acids.